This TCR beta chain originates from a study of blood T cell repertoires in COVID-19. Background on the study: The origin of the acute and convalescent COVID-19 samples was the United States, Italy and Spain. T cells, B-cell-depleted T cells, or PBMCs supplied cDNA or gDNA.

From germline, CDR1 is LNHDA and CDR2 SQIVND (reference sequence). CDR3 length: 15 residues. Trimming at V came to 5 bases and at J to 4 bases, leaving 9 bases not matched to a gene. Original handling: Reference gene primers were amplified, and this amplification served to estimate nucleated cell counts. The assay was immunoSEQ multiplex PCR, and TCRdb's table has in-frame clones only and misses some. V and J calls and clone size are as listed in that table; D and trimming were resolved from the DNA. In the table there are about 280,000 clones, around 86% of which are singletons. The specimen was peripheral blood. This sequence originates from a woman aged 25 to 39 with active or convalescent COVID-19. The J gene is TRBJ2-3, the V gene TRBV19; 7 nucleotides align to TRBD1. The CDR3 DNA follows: TGTGCCAGTAGTGTGGGACAGTTGGCATCAGATACGCAGTATTTT. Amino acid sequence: CASSVGQLASDTQYF.